Included here is one T cell receptor beta chain sequence, with context. Its specificity is not known. Treatment given: roughly ten-day PBMC culture with coronavirus spike peptide pools or control peptides (ViraFEST assay). Sequence data for DNA of cultured CD4+ T cells were generated by the Oncomine TCR Beta short-read assay. TCRdb ran MiXCR on the PCR reads and lists one entry per CDR3 protein. The repertoire has 9,500 to 15,000 distinct CDR3 sequences, over 50% of them found once; the top ten carry roughly 10%. The record originates from a study of vaccination and CD4 T cells after COVID-19. Study at large: Timing of post-vaccine sample collection was a median approximately 70 days after dose two, with a range of 14 to 241.

Material: CD4+ T cells from blood, cultured in vitro. This clonotype was obtained from a human donor who had recovered from COVID-19.

The CDR3 protein is CASSKGTRGNQPQHF. The CDR3, as DNA: TGTGCCAGTAGTAAGGGTACGAGGGGCAATCAGCCCCAGCATTTT. J is TRBJ1-5 and V is TRBV19; D remains ambiguous. The V gene's germline CDR1 is LNHDA and CDR2 SQIVND (reference sequence). The CDR3 covers 15 residues. V was pared by 4 bases and J by 2 bases, with 12 bases between.